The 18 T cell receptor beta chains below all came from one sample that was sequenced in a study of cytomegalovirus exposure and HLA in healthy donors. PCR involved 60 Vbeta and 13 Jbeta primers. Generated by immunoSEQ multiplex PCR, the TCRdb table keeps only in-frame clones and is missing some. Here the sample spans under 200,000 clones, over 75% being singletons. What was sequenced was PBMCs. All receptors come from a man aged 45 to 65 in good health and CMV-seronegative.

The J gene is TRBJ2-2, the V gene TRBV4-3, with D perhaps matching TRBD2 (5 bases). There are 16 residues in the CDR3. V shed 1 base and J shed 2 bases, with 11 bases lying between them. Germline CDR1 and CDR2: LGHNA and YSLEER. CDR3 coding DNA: TGCGCCAGCAGCCAAGTCGGGCCGGGAAACACCGGGGAGCTGTTTTTT. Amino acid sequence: CASSQVGPGNTGELFF.

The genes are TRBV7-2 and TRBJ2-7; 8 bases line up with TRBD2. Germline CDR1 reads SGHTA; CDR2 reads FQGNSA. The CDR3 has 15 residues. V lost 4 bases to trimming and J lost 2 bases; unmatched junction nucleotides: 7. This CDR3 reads CASSSGLVGTYEQYF. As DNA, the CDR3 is TGTGCCAGCAGCTCGGGACTAGTAGGGACCTACGAGCAGTACTTC.

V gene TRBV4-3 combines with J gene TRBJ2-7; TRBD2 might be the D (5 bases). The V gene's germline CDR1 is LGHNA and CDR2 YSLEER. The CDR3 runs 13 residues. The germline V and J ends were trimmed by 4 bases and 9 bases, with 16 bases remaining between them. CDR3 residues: CASSREETGRQYF. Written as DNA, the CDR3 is TGCGCCAGCAGCCGTGAAGAAACGGGGAGGCAGTACTTC.

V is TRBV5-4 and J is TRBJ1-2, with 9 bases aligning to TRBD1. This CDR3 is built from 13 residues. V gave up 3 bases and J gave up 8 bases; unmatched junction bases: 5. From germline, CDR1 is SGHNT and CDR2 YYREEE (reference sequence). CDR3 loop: CASSSGTGTGYTF. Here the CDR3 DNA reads TGTGCCAGCAGCTCGGGGACAGGGACAGGCTACACCTTC.

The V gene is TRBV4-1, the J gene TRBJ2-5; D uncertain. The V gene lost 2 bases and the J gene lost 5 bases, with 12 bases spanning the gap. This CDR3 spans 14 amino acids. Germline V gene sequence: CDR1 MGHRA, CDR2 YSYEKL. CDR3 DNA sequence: TGCGCCAGCAGCCAACAATCGGGTGGGGAGACCCAGTACTTC. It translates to CASSQQSGGETQYF.

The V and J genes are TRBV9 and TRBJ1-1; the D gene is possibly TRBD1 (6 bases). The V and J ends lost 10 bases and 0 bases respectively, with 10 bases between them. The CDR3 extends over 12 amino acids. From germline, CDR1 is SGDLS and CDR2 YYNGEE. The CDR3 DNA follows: TGTGCCTCTAGGGGGATGAACACTGAAGCTTTCTTT. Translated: CASRGMNTEAFF. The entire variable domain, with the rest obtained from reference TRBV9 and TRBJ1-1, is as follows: DSGVTQTPKHLITATGQRVTLRCSPRSGDLSVYWYQQSLDQGLQFLIQYYNGEERAKGNILERFSAQQFPDLHSELNLSSLELGDSALYFCASRGMNTEAFFGQGTRLTVV.

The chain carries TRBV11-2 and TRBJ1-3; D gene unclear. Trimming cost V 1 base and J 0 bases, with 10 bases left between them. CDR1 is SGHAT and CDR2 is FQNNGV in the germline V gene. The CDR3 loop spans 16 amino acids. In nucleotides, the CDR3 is TGTGCCAGCAGCTTAGTAGTTTTGAGCTCTGGAAACACCATATATTTT. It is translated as CASSLVVLSSGNTIYF.

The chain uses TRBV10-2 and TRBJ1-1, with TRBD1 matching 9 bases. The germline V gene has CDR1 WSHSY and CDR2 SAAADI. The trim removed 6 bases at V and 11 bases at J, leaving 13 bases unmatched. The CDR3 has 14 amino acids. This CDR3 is CASSEGTGLDKAFF. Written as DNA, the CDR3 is TGCGCCAGCAGCGAGGGGACAGGGTTGGATAAGGCTTTCTTT.

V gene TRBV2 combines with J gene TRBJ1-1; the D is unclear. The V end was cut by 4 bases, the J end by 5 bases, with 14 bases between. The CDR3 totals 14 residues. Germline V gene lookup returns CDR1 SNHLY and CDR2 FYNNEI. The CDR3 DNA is TGTGCCAGCAGTGTCGAGGACTCGGGGACTGAAGCTTTCTTT. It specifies CASSVEDSGTEAFF.

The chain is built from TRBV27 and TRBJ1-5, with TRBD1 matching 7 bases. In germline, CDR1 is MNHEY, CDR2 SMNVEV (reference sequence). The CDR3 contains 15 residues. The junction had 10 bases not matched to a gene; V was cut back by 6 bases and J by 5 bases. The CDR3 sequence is CASRSGTANYQPQHF. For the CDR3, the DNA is TGTGCCAGCAGATCTGGGACAGCTAATTATCAGCCCCAGCATTTT.

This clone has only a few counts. The CDR3: CASSPPLTGPYGYTF. CDR3 nucleotide sequence: TGTGCCAGCAGCCCCCCCTTGACAGGCCCATATGGCTACACCTTC. The rearrangement uses TRBV7-2 and TRBJ1-2; tentative D call: TRBD1 (6 bases). Looked up from germline, CDR1 is SGHTA and CDR2 is FQGNSA. Trimming took 5 bases from V and 5 from J, leaving 18 bases between them. The CDR3 totals 15 residues.

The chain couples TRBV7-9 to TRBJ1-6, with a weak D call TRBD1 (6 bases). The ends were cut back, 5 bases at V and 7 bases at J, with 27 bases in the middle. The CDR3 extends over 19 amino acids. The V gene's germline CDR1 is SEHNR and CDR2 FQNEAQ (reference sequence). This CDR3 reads CASSTRGDLFPGANSPLHF. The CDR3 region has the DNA TGTGCCAGCAGCACTCGTGGGGATCTCTTCCCAGGGGCAAATTCACCCCTCCACTTT.

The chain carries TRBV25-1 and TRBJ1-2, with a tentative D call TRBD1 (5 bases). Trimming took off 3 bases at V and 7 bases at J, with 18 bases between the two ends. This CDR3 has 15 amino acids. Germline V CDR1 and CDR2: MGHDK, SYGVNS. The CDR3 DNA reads TGTGCCAGCAGTGAGTCCCGGGGGGATATTCGTGGCTACACCTTC. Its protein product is CASSESRGDIRGYTF.

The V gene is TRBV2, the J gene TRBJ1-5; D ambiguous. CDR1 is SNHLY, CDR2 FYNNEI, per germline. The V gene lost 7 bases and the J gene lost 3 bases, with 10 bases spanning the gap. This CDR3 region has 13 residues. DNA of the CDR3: TGTGCCAGCACGAGGGATATCAATCAGCCCCAGCATTTT. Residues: CASTRDINQPQHF.

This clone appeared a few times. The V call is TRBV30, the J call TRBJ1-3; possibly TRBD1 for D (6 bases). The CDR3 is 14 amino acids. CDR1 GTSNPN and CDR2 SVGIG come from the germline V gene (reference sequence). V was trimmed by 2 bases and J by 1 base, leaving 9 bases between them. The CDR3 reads CAWSPGASGNTIYF. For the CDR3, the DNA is TGTGCCTGGAGTCCAGGGGCGTCTGGAAACACCATATATTTT.

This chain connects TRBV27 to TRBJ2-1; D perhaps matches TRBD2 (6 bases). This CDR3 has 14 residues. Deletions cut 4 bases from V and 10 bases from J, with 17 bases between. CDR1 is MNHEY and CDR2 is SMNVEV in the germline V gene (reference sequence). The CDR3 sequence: CASSSAGPTREQFF. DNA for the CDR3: TGTGCCAGCAGTTCCGCGGGACCCACCAGGGAGCAGTTCTTC.

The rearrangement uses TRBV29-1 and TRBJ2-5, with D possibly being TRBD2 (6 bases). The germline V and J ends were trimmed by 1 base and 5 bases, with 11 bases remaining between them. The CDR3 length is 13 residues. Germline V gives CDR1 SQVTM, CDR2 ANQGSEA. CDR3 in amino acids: CSVEGGERETQYF. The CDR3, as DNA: TGCAGCGTTGAAGGGGGGGAGAGGGAGACCCAGTACTTC. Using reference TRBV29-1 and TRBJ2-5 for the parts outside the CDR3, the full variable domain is SAVISQKPSRDICQRGTSLTIQCQVDSQVTMMFWYRQQPGQSLTLIATANQGSEATYESGFVIDKFPISRPNLTFSTLTVSNMSPEDSSIYLCSVEGGERETQYFGPGTRLLVL.

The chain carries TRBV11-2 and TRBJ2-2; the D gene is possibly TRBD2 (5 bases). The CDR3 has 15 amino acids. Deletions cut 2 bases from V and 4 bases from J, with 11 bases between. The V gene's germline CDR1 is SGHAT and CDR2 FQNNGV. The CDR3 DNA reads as TGTGCCAGCAGCTTACGGCGGGTGAGCACCGGGGAGCTGTTTTTT. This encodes CASSLRRVSTGELFF.